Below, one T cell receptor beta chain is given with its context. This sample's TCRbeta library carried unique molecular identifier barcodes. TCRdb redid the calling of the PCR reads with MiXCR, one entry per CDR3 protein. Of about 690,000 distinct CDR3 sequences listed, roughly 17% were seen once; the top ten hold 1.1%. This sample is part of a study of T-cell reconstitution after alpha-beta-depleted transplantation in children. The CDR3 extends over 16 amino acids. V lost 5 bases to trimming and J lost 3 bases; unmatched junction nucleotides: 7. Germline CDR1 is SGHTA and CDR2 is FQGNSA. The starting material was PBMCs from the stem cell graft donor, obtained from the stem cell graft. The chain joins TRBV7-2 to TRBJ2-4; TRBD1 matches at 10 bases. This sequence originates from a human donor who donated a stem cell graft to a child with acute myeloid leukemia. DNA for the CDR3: TGTGCCAGCAGCCCCGGACAGGGGGGAGGCAAAAACATTCAGTACTTC. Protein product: CASSPGQGGGKNIQYF.